The TCR beta chain described here comes from a study of blood T cell repertoires in COVID-19. Study information: COVID-19 samples, acute and convalescent, were from the United States, Italy and Spain.

Assay used: immunoSEQ multiplex PCR; TCRdb lists only in-frame clones, some missing. This table has about 54,000 clones, about four fifths appearing once. This clone is medium-sized within its sample. This CDR3 is built from 17 residues. Germline V gene lookup returns CDR1 MGHRA and CDR2 YSYEKL. V shed 1 base and J shed 1 base, with 16 bases lying between them. The sample taken for sequencing was peripheral blood. This clonotype was sampled from a human donor in a cohort sampled during active or convalescent COVID-19. The chain combines TRBV4-1 with TRBJ1-2, with D hard to call. CDR3: CASSQGWSSTVNYGYTF. CDR3 DNA: TGCGCCAGCAGCCAAGGATGGTCTAGCACAGTTAACTATGGCTACACCTTC.